The 29 T cell receptor beta chains reported below all come from one sample, sequenced in a study of blood T cells in healthy people across ages. Using a J-beta primer mix together with a sample-barcoded 5' primer, a second PCR was run for roughly 6 to 11 cycles. TCRdb analysed the 5' RACE reads with MiXCR anew, one entry per CDR3 protein. The repertoire holds around 750,000 distinct CDR3 sequences, with 53% as singletons. The sample consisted of blood. These receptor sequences come from an older man in good health.

This clonotype was seen a handful of times. This sequence joins TRBV5-1 and TRBJ2-1; TRBD2 might be the D (5 bases). CDR3 size: 17 residues. The germline V gene encodes CDR1 SGHRS and CDR2 YFSETQ. V lost 2 bases, J lost 2 bases, and 17 bases lay in between. The CDR3 nucleotides read TGCGCCAGCAGCTTAAATCCCGGCGGGTACGCCTACAATGAGCAGTTCTTC. Residues: CASSLNPGGYAYNEQFF.

The chain has TRBV28 and TRBJ2-7, with D perhaps matching TRBD2 (5 bases). CDR3 length equals 16 residues. Trimming took off 5 bases at V and 3 bases at J, with 20 bases between the two ends. Germline V CDR1 and CDR2: MDHEN, SYDVKM. The CDR3 region is CASSTIGLPDGYEQYF. As DNA, the CDR3 is TGTGCCAGCAGTACCATCGGACTCCCAGACGGCTACGAGCAGTACTTC.

This clonotype has more than one count but fewer than ten. V is TRBV7-2 and J is TRBJ2-1; D gene unclear. The CDR3 consists of 16 residues. V was trimmed by 1 base and J by 4 bases, leaving 14 bases between them. Looked up from germline, CDR1 is SGHTA and CDR2 is FQGNSA. CDR3 loop: CASSLDPPDRYNEQFF. The DNA of the CDR3 is TGTGCCAGCAGCTTAGACCCCCCGGACCGGTACAATGAGCAGTTCTTC.

The chain has TRBV5-5 and TRBJ1-1, with a tentative D call TRBD1 (6 bases). V lost 0 bases, J lost 4 bases, and 13 bases lay in between. This CDR3 region has 15 residues. CDR1 is SGHKS and CDR2 is YYEKEE in the germline V gene (reference sequence). The chain's CDR3 is CASSLDRASFTEAFF. The CDR3 DNA follows: TGTGCCAGCAGCTTGGACAGGGCGTCCTTCACTGAAGCTTTCTTT.

In DNA, the CDR3 is TGTGCCAGCAGCCAAGAGGGGCAGCAGTATTTT. Protein: CASSQEGQQYF. The rearrangement links TRBV3-1 to TRBJ2-3, with D tentatively TRBD1 (5 bases). CDR1 and CDR2 (germline): LGHDT, YNNKEL (reference sequence). V was pared by 0 bases and J by 11 bases, with 6 bases between. This CDR3 has 11 residues.

As to this clonotype: This likely comes from a read error, as the CDR3 has no conserved phenylalanine or tryptophan at its end. The chain recombines TRBV5-1 with TRBJ2-7, with D possibly matching TRBD2 (7 bases). The CDR3 has 15 residues. V lost 6 bases and J 0 bases, leaving 16 bases between the germline ends. Germline V CDR1 and CDR2: SGHRS, YFSETQ. CDR3 sequence: CASNPGGGSSYEQYL. The CDR3 nucleotides are TGCGCCAGCAACCCTGGCGGGGGCAGCTCCTACGAGCAGTACTTA.

This clonotype was seen many times. The chain links TRBV29-1 to TRBJ2-5; possibly TRBD1 for D (5 bases). The length of the CDR3 is 12 residues. Germline V gives CDR1 SQVTM, CDR2 ANQGSEA. V lost 4 bases and J lost 4, with 10 bases in between. CDR3: CSVGQGPETQYF. The CDR3 DNA reads as TGCAGCGTTGGGCAGGGCCCAGAGACCCAGTACTTC.

This chain links TRBV10-3 with TRBJ1-1; D gene ambiguous. Germline values: CDR1 ENHRY, CDR2 SYGVKD. This CDR3 has 13 residues. V lost 4 bases and J lost 4, with 10 bases in between. For the CDR3, the DNA is TGTGCCATCAGTGGGCAGAGCCCCACTGAAGCTTTCTTT. As protein: CAISGQSPTEAFF.

This chain links TRBV25-1 with TRBJ1-1, with D possibly matching TRBD1 (5 bases). This CDR3 spans 15 amino acids. Germline V gene lookup returns CDR1 MGHDK and CDR2 SYGVNS. V was shortened by 1 base and J by 2 bases, with 11 bases between the two germline ends. The chain's CDR3 is CASSESGGGNTEAFF. CDR3 in DNA: TGTGCCAGCAGTGAATCCGGGGGAGGAAACACTGAAGCTTTCTTT.

This sequence joins TRBV11-2 and TRBJ1-2; tentative D call: TRBD1 (5 bases). The CDR3 covers 15 residues. CDR1 is SGHAT and CDR2 is FQNNGV in the germline V gene. V was clipped by 5 bases and J by 8 bases, with 21 bases between them. The CDR3 reads CASSNLPKQGYGYTF. The DNA of the CDR3 is TGTGCCAGCAGCAACCTACCGAAGCAGGGTTACGGCTACACCTTC.

This clonotype was found a few times. V usage is TRBV7-2 and J usage is TRBJ1-2; 8 bases match TRBD1. With 5 bases clipped from V and 0 bases from J, the junction kept 5 bases outside the gene matches. Germline V lookup: CDR1 SGHTA, CDR2 FQGNSA. CDR3 length: 15 residues. The CDR3 sequence: CASSRDRGANYGYTF. For the CDR3, the DNA is TGTGCCAGCAGCCGTGACAGGGGCGCTAACTATGGCTACACCTTC.

V usage is TRBV27 and J usage is TRBJ2-7; the match to TRBD2 covers 9 bases. The CDR3 consists of 14 residues. Looked up from germline, CDR1 is MNHEY and CDR2 is SMNVEV (reference sequence). V lost 8 bases and J lost 2; bases outside the gene matches: 7. The CDR3: CASRLAGAPYEQYF. The CDR3 DNA follows: TGTGCCAGCCGATTAGCGGGAGCACCCTACGAGCAGTACTTC.

This clonotype was picked up a small number of times. V usage is TRBV6-6 and J usage is TRBJ1-2, with 7 bases that match TRBD1. V was pared by 5 bases and J by 8 bases, with 8 bases of the junction left unmatched. Germline V lookup: CDR1 MNHNY, CDR2 SVGAGI (reference sequence). The CDR3 is 13 amino acids. The CDR3 loop is CASSLQGREGYTF. The CDR3 DNA sequence: TGTGCCAGCAGTCTACAGGGGAGAGAGGGCTACACCTTC.

The table lists this clonotype with a few counts. The J gene is TRBJ2-1, the V gene TRBV18; 11 bases are shared with TRBD2. Germline V gene sequence: CDR1 KGHSH, CDR2 LQKENI. The CDR3 has 21 amino acids. After removal of 0 bases from V and 7 bases from J, the junction contained 20 bases not matched to a gene. Written as DNA, the CDR3 is TGTGCCAGCTCACCACCGATTGCTCTTTGGTCGACTAGCGGGAACCTGAATGAGCAGTTCTTC. Translation: CASSPPIALWSTSGNLNEQFF.

The chain links TRBV25-1 to TRBJ1-2; no clear D. This CDR3 comprises 11 residues. The germline V gene encodes CDR1 MGHDK and CDR2 SYGVNS. V was shortened by 4 bases and J by 8 bases, with 8 bases between the two germline ends. The CDR3, as DNA: TGTGCCAGCAGTGGCTACTGCGGCTACACCTTC. Amino acids: CASSGYCGYTF.

This clonotype was counted a few times. The rearrangement links TRBV13 to TRBJ2-3, with D perhaps being TRBD1 or TRBD2 (6 bases each). Trimming removed 4 bases at V and 14 bases at J, with 28 bases between. CDR1 and CDR2 (germline): PRHDT, FYEKMQ (reference sequence). This CDR3 region has 16 residues. In nucleotides, the CDR3 is TGTGCCAGCAGCTACCCCTGGACGGGGGCAGGGAGATACGCGTATTTT. Translated, it gives CASSYPWTGAGRYAYF.

This clonotype was counted a single time. The rearrangement joins TRBV24-1 to TRBJ1-2; tentatively, D is TRBD1 (5 bases). Germline CDR1 KGHDR, CDR2 SFDVKD. V lost 5 bases and J 7 bases, leaving 13 bases between the germline ends. This CDR3 comprises 13 residues. CDR3 residues: CATSGRDAGGYTF. In DNA form, the CDR3 reads TGTGCCACCAGTGGGAGGGACGCTGGTGGCTACACCTTC.

A few counts support this clonotype. This chain joins TRBV2 and TRBJ2-5, with 9 bases aligning to TRBD2. Germline CDR1 is SNHLY and CDR2 is FYNNEI. Germline trimming cut 0 bases from V and 6 bases from J; bases unmatched to any gene: 5. This CDR3 is built from 15 residues. CDR3 in amino acids: CASSEAAGGVQTQYF. The CDR3 nucleotides are TGTGCCAGCAGTGAAGCCGCGGGAGGGGTCCAGACCCAGTACTTC.

This clonotype turned up a few times. In DNA, the CDR3 is TGTGCCAGCACACTTTACGGGGGGGTTGGGCACAGATACGCGTATTTT. Encoded protein: CASTLYGGVGHRYAYF. The chain is built from TRBV28 and TRBJ2-3, with 8 bases identical to TRBD2. Losses at the gene ends were 7 bases for V and 14 bases for J; bases not matched to a gene: 23. The CDR3 is made up of 16 amino acids. Germline CDR1 and CDR2: MDHEN and SYDVKM.

This clonotype was recorded a few times. The rearrangement joins TRBV10-1 to TRBJ2-4, with D tentatively TRBD1 (5 bases). The J call may be in error: the DNA end matches TRBJ2-7 better. The V gene's germline CDR1 is WNHNN and CDR2 SYGVQD (reference sequence). The CDR3 is 16 residues long. CDR3 sequence: CASSGSDSKNSYEQYF. CDR3 DNA sequence: TGCGCCAGCAGTGGGTCTGACAGCAAAAATTCCTACGAGCAGTACTTC.

The V and J genes are TRBV20-1 and TRBJ2-3; 8 bases fit TRBD1. Germline V gene sequence: CDR1 DFQATT, CDR2 SNEGSKA (reference sequence). After removal of 0 bases from V and 5 bases from J, the junction contained 13 bases not matched to a gene. The CDR3 length is 17 residues. The CDR3 DNA reads TGCAGTGCTAGAGATTCCCTAGGGCAGGGGGCAGGAGATACGCAGTATTTT. It specifies CSARDSLGQGAGDTQYF.

This clonotype was recorded a few times. This CDR3 is CATSVPGTGETQYF. Written as DNA, the CDR3 is TGTGCCACCAGTGTCCCCGGGACGGGAGAGACCCAGTACTTC. The rearrangement joins TRBV24-1 to TRBJ2-7; D could derive from TRBD1 or TRBD2 (5 bases each). With the DNA end fitting TRBJ2-5 better, the J assignment may be wrong. CDR3 size: 14 residues. Per the germline V gene, CDR1 is KGHDR and CDR2 is SFDVKD.

The V call is TRBV20-1, the J call TRBJ2-3; possible D gene TRBD2, 7 bases. V was pared by 3 bases and J by 3 bases, with 22 bases between. This CDR3 is 17 amino acids long. CDR1 and CDR2 (germline): DFQATT, SNEGSKA (reference sequence). The chain's CDR3 is CSARVLGGRSRTDTQYF. The CDR3 DNA is TGCAGTGCTAGGGTGCTCGGGGGGCGGTCTAGAACAGATACGCAGTATTTT.

The chain uses TRBV2 and TRBJ1-4; unclear D gene. V was pared by 7 bases and J by 10 bases, with 13 bases between. Germline loops: CDR1 SNHLY, CDR2 FYNNEI. The CDR3 is 12 residues long. The CDR3 DNA sequence: TGTGCCAGCACCAGCCCAGGTGGAAAACTGTTTTTT. Its translation is CASTSPGGKLFF.

The chain joins TRBV15 to TRBJ1-2; tentative D call: TRBD1 (5 bases). Trimming took 4 bases from V and 4 from J, leaving 13 bases between them. Looked up from germline, CDR1 is LNHNV and CDR2 is YYDKDF (reference sequence). The CDR3 spans 14 residues. The CDR3 region is CATSTRVGGYGYTF. The CDR3 DNA reads TGTGCCACCAGCACCAGGGTTGGAGGCTATGGCTACACCTTC.

The chain employs TRBV6-6 and TRBJ1-5; D is unresolved. Trimming shortened V by 7 bases and J by 2 bases, and 21 bases separated the two germline ends. Germline V gene data show CDR1 as MNHNY and CDR2 as SVGAGI (reference sequence). This CDR3 region has 17 residues. CDR3 bases: TGTGCCAGCATCCCCTCAGTAGTACGGGAGGGCAATCAGCCCCAGCATTTT. It specifies CASIPSVVREGNQPQHF.

The CDR3 nucleotides are TGTGCCAGCAGTTTATCGGGCCAGGGAGGCGCCTACGAGCAGTACTTC. This gives the protein CASSLSGQGGAYEQYF. This chain joins TRBV27 and TRBJ2-7, with a possible D match to TRBD2 (6 bases). V shed 0 bases and J shed 2 bases, with 14 bases lying between them. The CDR3 extends over 16 amino acids. Looked up from germline, CDR1 is MNHEY and CDR2 is SMNVEV (reference sequence).

The chain links TRBV5-1 to TRBJ1-2; D perhaps matches TRBD1 (5 bases). This CDR3 contains 13 residues. The ends were cut back, 6 bases at V and 4 bases at J, with 13 bases in the middle. Per the germline V gene, CDR1 is SGHRS and CDR2 is YFSETQ. The CDR3 reads CASKSTGTYGYTF. CDR3 DNA sequence: TGCGCCAGCAAATCTACTGGGACCTATGGCTACACCTTC.

This chain links TRBV6-2 or TRBV6-3 with TRBJ2-4; 13 bases match TRBD2. The germline CDR1 and CDR2 sequences are MNHEY and SVGEGT. J lost 0 bases, V lost 6 bases, and 17 bases had no gene match. This CDR3 is built from 21 residues. In DNA, the CDR3 is TGTGCCAGCAGACCAACTAGCGGGGGGGCGTCGCAACTCCTAGCCAAAAACATTCAGTACTTC. It specifies CASRPTSGGASQLLAKNIQYF.